This is a list of T cell receptor beta chains from one sample in a study of cytomegalovirus exposure and HLA in healthy donors. Profiling relied on immunoSEQ multiplex PCR, and the TCRdb table lists in-frame clones only, not all of them. The table has approximately 260,000 clones, around 85% seen once. What was sequenced was PBMCs. The receptors here all came from a woman aged 18-29 years in good health and CMV-seronegative. Each CDR3 is given with its conserved first and last residue. D genes are given only for firm matches. Part of the rows lack a size; the others show once, few, many or a class for expanded clones.

.	TRBV9	.	TRBJ2-6	CASSVSYGAGTSGANVLTF	TGTGCCAGCAGCGTAAGTTACGGCGCAGGCACCTCTGGGGCCAACGTCCTGACTTTC
.	TRBV6-1	.	TRBJ2-7	CASSDPGLVYEQYF	TGTGCCAGCAGTGACCCAGGACTTGTCTACGAGCAGTACTTC
.	TRBV5-1	.	TRBJ2-1	CASSLAVSSLSREQFF	TGCGCCAGCAGCTTGGCGGTTTCCTCCTTGAGCCGTGAGCAGTTCTTC
.	TRBV19	.	TRBJ1-5	CATLQGYSNQPQHF	TGTGCCACACTACAGGGTTATAGCAATCAGCCCCAGCATTTT
.	TRBV6-1	once	TRBJ1-5	CASSRGRTNQPQHF	TGTGCCAGCAGCCGAGGGCGCACGAATCAGCCCCAGCATTTT
.	TRBV9	.	TRBJ2-7	CASSVRHRGGFGEQYF	TGTGCCAGCAGCGTCCGGCACAGGGGAGGTTTTGGCGAGCAGTACTTC
TRBD1	TRBV10-1	.	TRBJ2-2	CASSALGQPGELFF	TGCGCCAGCAGTGCATTGGGACAGCCCGGGGAGCTGTTTTTT
TRBD1	TRBV5-1	.	TRBJ1-2	CASSSPGQEEGYTF	TGCGCCAGCAGCTCCCCGGGACAGGAGGAAGGCTACACCTTC
TRBD1	TRBV28	once	TRBJ1-6	CASSLYPGQGVSPLHF	TGTGCCAGCAGTTTATACCCCGGACAGGGAGTTTCACCCCTCCACTTT
.	TRBV6-4	.	TRBJ2-2	CASSEQGGTGELFF	TGTGCCAGCAGTGAACAAGGCGGGACCGGGGAGCTGTTTTTT
.	TRBV5-1	.	TRBJ1-1	CASSLAGDREAFF	TGCGCCAGCAGCTTGGCAGGGGACCGTGAAGCTTTCTTT
.	TRBV2	.	TRBJ1-2	CANTGSNYGYTF	TGTGCCAACACGGGGTCGAACTATGGCTACACCTTC
.	TRBV5-5	once	TRBJ2-3	CASALSGDTQYF	TGTGCCAGCGCCCTAAGTGGAGATACGCAGTATTTT
TRBD2	TRBV27	.	TRBJ2-7	CASSPGGDPYEQYF	TGTGCCAGCAGTCCCGGGGGGGACCCCTACGAGCAGTACTTC